This record concerns one T cell receptor beta chain sequence. The trim removed 1 base at V and 3 bases at J, leaving 4 bases unmatched. Germline V gene data show CDR1 as SGHNT and CDR2 as YENEEA. The CDR3 covers 15 residues. The entry originates in a study of blood T cell repertoires in COVID-19. Study-level background: Samples representing acute and convalescent COVID-19 were sourced from the United States, Italy and Spain. PBMCs, B-cell-depleted T cells, or T cells were the source of the cDNA or gDNA that made up the material.

Per the original data handling: Quantification of nucleated cells was approximated via reference gene primer amplification. Clones were sequenced by immunoSEQ multiplex PCR, and TCRdb holds only the in-frame ones, with some missing. That table supplies the V and J calls and clone size; D and trimming were determined from the DNA. The sample has about 46,000 clones, 88% seen once; the top ten hold about 13%. The sequence came from a human donor with active COVID-19. The donor label of this sample is uncertain. Sequencing was performed on peripheral blood. The chain joins TRBV11-3 to TRBJ2-7; TRBD1 matches 9 bases. CDR3 in DNA: TGTGCCAGCAGCTTAGCACAGGGGGCGTTCTACGAGCAGTACTTC. Translated, it gives CASSLAQGAFYEQYF.